What follows are 17 T cell receptor beta chains derived from one specimen sequenced in a study of blood T cell repertoires in COVID-19 (dated by TCRdb to the early 2020s). Library generation was performed with the immunoSEQ multiplex PCR assay. TCRdb re-hosts the immuneACCESS table, in-frame sequences only. Its copies lack some clones; in the studies checked, an unresolved V gene accounts for under half of them, and the cause for the rest is not known. The sample profile shows 130,000 to 150,000 clones; over 80% of them were found once. The top ten clonotypes cover almost 6% of the sample. Sequences were obtained from PBMCs or T cells enriched from blood (not recorded which). The receptors were sampled from a woman in her forties or fifties who had been exposed to COVID-19.

The V call is TRBV6-1, the J call TRBJ1-4; 9 nucleotides align to TRBD1. Germline V gene sequence: CDR1 MNHNS, CDR2 SASEGT. CDR3 length: 18 amino acids. The J segment lost 0 bases and the V segment lost 4 bases, leaving 9 bases of the junction unmatched. The CDR3 nucleotides read TGTGCCAGCAGTGTCCGGGACAGGGCGATTACAACTAATGAAAAACTGTTTTTT. It encodes CASSVRDRAITTNEKLFF.

This chain links TRBV19 with TRBJ1-4; TRBD1 aligns across 10 bases. Germline CDR1 is LNHDA and CDR2 is SQIVND (reference sequence). J was trimmed by 8 bases and V by 6 bases; bases with no gene match: 12. The CDR3 extends over 16 amino acids. The CDR3 DNA reads as TGTGCCAGTAGCCCGACCGACAGGGGGCGGAAGGAAAAACTGTTTTTT. It is translated as CASSPTDRGRKEKLFF.

V is TRBV28 and J is TRBJ1-2, with a possible D match to TRBD1 (6 bases). The CDR3 consists of 12 residues. In germline, CDR1 is MDHEN, CDR2 SYDVKM. V was shortened by 5 bases and J by 6 bases, with 10 bases between the two germline ends. The CDR3: CASSQDRNGYTF. The CDR3 DNA follows: TGTGCCAGCAGTCAAGACAGGAATGGCTACACCTTC.

The rearrangement links TRBV10-3 to TRBJ2-7; a possible D gene is TRBD2 (6 bases). The CDR3 is made up of 15 amino acids. Trimming took off 4 bases at V and 3 bases at J, with 16 bases between the two ends. CDR1 is ENHRY and CDR2 is SYGVKD in the germline V gene. The CDR3 loop reads CAISGPREAGYEQYF. CDR3 sequence (DNA): TGTGCCATCAGTGGTCCTAGGGAGGCGGGCTACGAGCAGTACTTC.

This chain joins TRBV3-1 (or the pseudogene TRBV3-2) and TRBJ2-3; D gene uncertain. Trimming took off 4 bases at V and 0 bases at J, with 11 bases between the two ends. Germline CDR1 LGHDT, CDR2 YNNKEL (reference sequence). This CDR3 contains 15 residues. CDR3 residues: CASSLLGVSTDTQYF. Here the CDR3 DNA reads TGTGCCAGCAGCCTCCTAGGCGTTAGCACAGATACGCAGTATTTT.

This clone appeared a few times. The V gene is TRBV27, the J gene TRBJ2-1; maybe TRBD1 (5 bases). Germline values: CDR1 MNHEY, CDR2 SMNVEV (reference sequence). CDR3 length: 15 residues. V was clipped by 3 bases and J by 5 bases, with 14 bases between them. The DNA for the CDR3 is TGTGCCAGCAGTTTTGAAGGGGCGAGAGACAATGAGCAGTTCTTC. Translation: CASSFEGARDNEQFF.

This chain joins TRBV9 and TRBJ2-3, with D possibly matching TRBD1 (6 bases). The CDR3 is made up of 17 amino acids. CDR1 and CDR2 (germline): SGDLS, YYNGEE. V lost 1 base and J lost 0, with 15 bases in between. As DNA, the CDR3 is TGTGCCAGCAGCGTATTCCAGGGGCCCCCTAGCACAGATACGCAGTATTTT. Translating it yields CASSVFQGPPSTDTQYF.

This clone appeared a single time. The chain joins TRBV9 to TRBJ2-3; TRBD2 matches 15 bases. Germline CDR1 and CDR2: SGDLS and YYNGEE. This CDR3 region has 15 residues. V trimming: 4 bases; J trimming: 7 bases; junction bases outside the gene matches: 4. The CDR3 loop reads CASSFGTSGGYTQYF. In nucleotides, the CDR3 is TGTGCCAGCAGCTTCGGGACTAGCGGGGGGTATACGCAGTATTTT.

The chain uses TRBV5-4 and TRBJ1-6, with D possibly TRBD1 on 5 matching bases. The CDR3 runs to 14 residues. CDR1 is SGHNT and CDR2 is YYREEE in the germline V gene (reference sequence). Trimming took 4 bases from V and 10 from J, leaving 15 bases between them. CDR3 region: CASSPPQGGSPLHF. CDR3 nucleotides: TGTGCCAGCAGCCCGCCCCAGGGTGGGTCACCCCTCCACTTT.

The genes are TRBV2 and TRBJ1-5, with D unresolved. The CDR3 loop spans 12 amino acids. V was trimmed by 1 base and J by 7 bases, leaving 5 bases between them. Germline V CDR1 and CDR2: SNHLY, FYNNEI. The CDR3 loop is CASSEELQPQHF. The CDR3 DNA is TGTGCCAGCAGTGAAGAATTACAGCCCCAGCATTTT.

V usage is TRBV10-3 and J usage is TRBJ2-7, with 10 bases aligning to TRBD1. Germline CDR1 reads ENHRY; CDR2 reads SYGVKD. V gave up 0 bases and J gave up 4 bases; unmatched junction bases: 3. The CDR3 has 15 amino acids. The CDR3 reads CAISESGQGVYEQYF. Here the CDR3 DNA reads TGTGCCATCAGTGAGTCCGGACAGGGGGTGTACGAGCAGTACTTC.

V gene TRBV11-1 combines with J gene TRBJ2-7; 10 nucleotides match TRBD2. The CDR3 loop spans 16 amino acids. Germline CDR1 is SGHAT and CDR2 is FQDESV (reference sequence). J was trimmed by 2 bases and V by 6 bases; bases with no gene match: 10. In nucleotides, the CDR3 is TGTGCCAGCAGTCCCAGAACTAGCGGGGTCCCCTACGAGCAGTACTTC. Amino acids: CASSPRTSGVPYEQYF.

The rearrangement uses TRBV7-2 and TRBJ1-2, with 8 bases fitting TRBD1. The CDR3 consists of 16 residues. V was pared by 0 bases and J by 5 bases, with 8 bases of the junction left unmatched. The germline V gene has CDR1 SGHTA and CDR2 FQGNSA. CDR3 region: CASSLATGQGRYGYTF. The CDR3 DNA sequence: TGTGCCAGCAGCTTAGCGACCGGACAGGGTCGGTATGGCTACACCTTC.

The chain links TRBV27 to TRBJ1-4, with 8 nucleotides matching TRBD1. The V segment lost 4 bases and the J segment 8 bases; nucleotides outside the gene matches: 6. Germline CDR1 is MNHEY and CDR2 is SMNVEV (reference sequence). CDR3 length: 14 amino acids. The CDR3 is CASSSWTGNEKLFF. The DNA of the CDR3 is TGTGCCAGCAGTTCTTGGACAGGGAACGAAAAACTGTTTTTT.

This chain joins TRBV7-2 and TRBJ2-3; 10 nucleotides align to TRBD2. Germline-derived CDR1 and CDR2 are SGHTA and FQGNSA. V gave up 4 bases and J gave up 7 bases; unmatched junction bases: 8. The CDR3 length is 15 residues. The CDR3 loop is CASSSLAGDSNTQYF. CDR3 coding DNA: TGTGCCAGCAGCTCCCTAGCGGGGGACTCTAATACGCAGTATTTT.

This clone was seen once. This sequence joins TRBV11-3 and TRBJ2-2; tentative D call: TRBD2 (6 bases). Germline V gene data show CDR1 as SGHNT and CDR2 as YENEEA. CDR3 size: 16 residues. Between the trimmed V and J ends, which lost 0 bases and 3 bases, there was a span of 11 bases. This chain's CDR3 is CASSLDWEAHTGELFF. In DNA, the CDR3 is TGTGCCAGCAGCTTAGATTGGGAGGCACACACCGGGGAGCTGTTTTTT. Full variable domain (rest looked up from reference TRBV11-3 and TRBJ2-2): EAGVVQSPRYKIIEKKQPVAFWCNPISGHNTLYWYLQNLGQGPELLIRYENEEAVDDSQLPKDRFSAERLKGVDSTLKIQPAELGDSAVYLCASSLDWEAHTGELFFGEGSRLTVL.

DNA for the CDR3: TGTGCCATCCCCAGCGTTAGGACAGAGGGCACAGATACGCAGTATTTT. Residues: CAIPSVRTEGTDTQYF. The chain couples TRBV10-3 to TRBJ2-3; D perhaps matches TRBD1 (6 bases). The CDR3 extends over 16 amino acids. Germline V gene data show CDR1 as ENHRY and CDR2 as SYGVKD. Trimming stripped 8 bases from V and 1 base from J, with 19 bases between.